This paragraph reports one T cell receptor (beta chain). This sample is drawn from a study of sequential checkpoint blockade in melanoma. Treatment indicated: randomized to nivolumab then ipilimumab (arm A) or the reverse (arm B). From thawed PBMCs, live CD3+CD8+ cells negative for CD19 and CD56 were sorted. Clones were read by immunoSEQ multiplex PCR, and TCRdb kept only the in-frame ones, dropping some. This sample has fewer than 40,000 clones, with approximately 91% found just once. CDR1 is SGDLS and CDR2 is YYNGEE in the germline V gene. The CDR3 is made up of 16 amino acids. Trimming removed 0 bases from V and 1 base from J, with 13 bases in between.

The chain joins TRBV9 to TRBJ2-5, with a tentative D call TRBD1 (5 bases). The sequence derives from a human donor with melanoma. Sample: CD8+ T cells sorted from blood (inferred from file names), taken from a patient given nivolumab and ipilimumab in sequence. CDR3 DNA: TGTGCCAGCAGCGTAGTCCCCAAGGGGTCCCAAGAGACCCAGTACTTC. Translated, it gives CASSVVPKGSQETQYF.